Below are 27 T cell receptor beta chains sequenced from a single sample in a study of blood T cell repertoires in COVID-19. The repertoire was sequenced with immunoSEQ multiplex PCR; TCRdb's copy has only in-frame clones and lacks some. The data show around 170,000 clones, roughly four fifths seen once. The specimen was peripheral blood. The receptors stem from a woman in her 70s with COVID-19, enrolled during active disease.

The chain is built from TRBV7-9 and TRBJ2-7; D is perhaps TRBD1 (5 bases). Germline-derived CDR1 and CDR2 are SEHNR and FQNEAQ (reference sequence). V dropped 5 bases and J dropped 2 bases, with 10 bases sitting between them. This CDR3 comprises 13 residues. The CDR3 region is CASSPDKPYEQYF. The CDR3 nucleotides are TGTGCCAGCAGCCCGGACAAACCCTACGAGCAGTACTTC.

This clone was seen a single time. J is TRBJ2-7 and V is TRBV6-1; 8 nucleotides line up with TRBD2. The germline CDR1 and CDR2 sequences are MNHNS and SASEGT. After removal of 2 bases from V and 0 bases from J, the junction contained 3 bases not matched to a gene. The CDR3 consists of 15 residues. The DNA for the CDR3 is TGTGCCAGCAGTGAAAGGCTAGCGGGCTCCTACGAGCAGTACTTC. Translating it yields CASSERLAGSYEQYF.

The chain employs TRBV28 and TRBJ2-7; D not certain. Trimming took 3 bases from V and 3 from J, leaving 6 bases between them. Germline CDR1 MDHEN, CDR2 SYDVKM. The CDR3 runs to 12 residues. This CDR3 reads CASSLADYEQYF. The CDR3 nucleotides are TGTGCCAGCAGTTTGGCAGACTACGAGCAGTACTTC.

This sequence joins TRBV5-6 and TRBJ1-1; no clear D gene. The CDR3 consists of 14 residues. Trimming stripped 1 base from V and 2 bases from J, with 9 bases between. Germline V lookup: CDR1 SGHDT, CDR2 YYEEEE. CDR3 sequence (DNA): TGTGCCAGCAGCTTGCCAGGAAGAAACACTGAAGCTTTCTTT. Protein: CASSLPGRNTEAFF.

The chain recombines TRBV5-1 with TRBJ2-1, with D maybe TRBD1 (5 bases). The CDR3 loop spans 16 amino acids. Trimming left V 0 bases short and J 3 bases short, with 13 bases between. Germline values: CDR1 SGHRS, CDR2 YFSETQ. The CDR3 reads CASSLDLIQGYNEQFF. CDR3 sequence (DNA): TGCGCCAGCAGCTTGGACCTCATCCAGGGCTACAATGAGCAGTTCTTC. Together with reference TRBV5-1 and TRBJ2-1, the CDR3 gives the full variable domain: KAGVTQTPRYLIKTRGQQVTLSCSPISGHRSVSWYQQTPGQGLQFLFEYFSETQRNKGNFPGRFSGRQFSNSRSEMNVSTLELGDSALYLCASSLDLIQGYNEQFFGPGTRLTVL.

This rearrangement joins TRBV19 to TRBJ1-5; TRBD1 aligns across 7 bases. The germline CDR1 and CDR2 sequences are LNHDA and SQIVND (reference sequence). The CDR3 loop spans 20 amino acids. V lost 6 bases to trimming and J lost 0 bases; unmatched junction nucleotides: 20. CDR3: CASSGQGGSTKVYSNQPQHF. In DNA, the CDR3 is TGTGCCAGTAGCGGGCAGGGGGGCTCGACTAAAGTTTATAGCAATCAGCCCCAGCATTTT.

The CDR3 DNA is TGTGCCACCAGCTCTAGCGGGTTACCGGGGAATGAGCAGTTCTTC. It yields the protein CATSSSGLPGNEQFF. The rearrangement joins TRBV24-1 to TRBJ2-1; 8 positions agree with TRBD2. The CDR3 covers 15 residues. The junction had 11 bases not matched to a gene; V was cut back by 7 bases and J by 7 bases. Looked up from germline, CDR1 is KGHDR and CDR2 is SFDVKD.

CDR3 bases: TGTGCCAGCAGTACAGGGATGACTAATGAAAAACTGTTTTTT. Its protein is CASSTGMTNEKLFF. The chain carries TRBV27 and TRBJ1-4, with D tentatively TRBD1 (6 bases). The V end was cut by 5 bases, the J end by 2 bases, with 9 bases between. Germline-derived CDR1 and CDR2 are MNHEY and SMNVEV (reference sequence). CDR3 length: 14 amino acids.

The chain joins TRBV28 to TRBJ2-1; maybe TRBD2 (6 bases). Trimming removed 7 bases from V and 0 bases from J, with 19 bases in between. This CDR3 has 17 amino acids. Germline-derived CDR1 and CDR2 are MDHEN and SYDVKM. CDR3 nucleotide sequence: TGTGCCAGCACGGGTAGCGGCGACCCGAGCTCCTACAATGAGCAGTTCTTC. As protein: CASTGSGDPSSYNEQFF.

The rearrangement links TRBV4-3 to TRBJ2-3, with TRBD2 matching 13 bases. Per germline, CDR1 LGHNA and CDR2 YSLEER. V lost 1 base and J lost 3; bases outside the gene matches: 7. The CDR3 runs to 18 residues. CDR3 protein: CASSQGTSGRTGTDTQYF. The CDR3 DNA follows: TGCGCCAGCAGCCAAGGGACTAGCGGGAGAACGGGGACAGATACGCAGTATTTT.

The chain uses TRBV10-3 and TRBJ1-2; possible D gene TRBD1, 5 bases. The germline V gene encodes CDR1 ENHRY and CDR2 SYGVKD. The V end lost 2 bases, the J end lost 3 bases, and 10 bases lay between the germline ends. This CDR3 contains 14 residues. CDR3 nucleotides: TGTGCCATCAGTGAGAGCGACAGTGACTATGGCTACACCTTC. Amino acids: CAISESDSDYGYTF.

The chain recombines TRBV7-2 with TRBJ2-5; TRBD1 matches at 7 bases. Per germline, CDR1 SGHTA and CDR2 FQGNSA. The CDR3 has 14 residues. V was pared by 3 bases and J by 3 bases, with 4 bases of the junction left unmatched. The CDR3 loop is CASSFRTGKETQYF. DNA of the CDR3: TGTGCCAGCAGCTTCAGGACAGGAAAAGAGACCCAGTACTTC. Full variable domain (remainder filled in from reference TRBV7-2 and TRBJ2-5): GAGVSQSPSNKVTEKGKDVELRCDPISGHTALYWYRQSLGQGLEFLIYFQGNSAPDKSGLPSDRFSAERTGGSVSTLTIQRTQQEDSAVYLCASSFRTGKETQYFGPGTRLLVL.

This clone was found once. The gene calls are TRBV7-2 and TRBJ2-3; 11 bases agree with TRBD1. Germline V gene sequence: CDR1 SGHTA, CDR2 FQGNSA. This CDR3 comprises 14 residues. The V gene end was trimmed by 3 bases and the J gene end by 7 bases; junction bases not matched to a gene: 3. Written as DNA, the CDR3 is TGTGCCAGCAGCTTCGGACAGGGGGCGAATACGCAGTATTTT. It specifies CASSFGQGANTQYF.

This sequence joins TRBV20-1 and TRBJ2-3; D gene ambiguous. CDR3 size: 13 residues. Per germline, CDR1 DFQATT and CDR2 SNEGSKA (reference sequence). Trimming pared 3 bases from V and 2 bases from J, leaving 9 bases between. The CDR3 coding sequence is TGCAGTGCTAGTCGGCAGGTCACAGATACGCAGTATTTT. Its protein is CSASRQVTDTQYF.

CDR3 DNA: TGTGCCAGTAGTATACAGTTCGGACAGGGGATCATTTCCTACGAGCAGTACTTC. This gives the protein CASSIQFGQGIISYEQYF. This rearrangement joins TRBV19 to TRBJ2-7, with TRBD1 matching over 9 bases. After removal of 2 bases from V and 1 base from J, the junction contained 12 bases not matched to a gene. Germline assignment: CDR1 LNHDA and CDR2 SQIVND (reference sequence). The CDR3 covers 18 residues.

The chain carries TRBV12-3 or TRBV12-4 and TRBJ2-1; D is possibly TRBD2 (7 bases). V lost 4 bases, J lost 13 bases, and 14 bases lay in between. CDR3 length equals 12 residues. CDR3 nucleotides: TGTGCCAGCAGTTACCTGGGGGGGCATCAGTTCTTC. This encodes CASSYLGGHQFF.

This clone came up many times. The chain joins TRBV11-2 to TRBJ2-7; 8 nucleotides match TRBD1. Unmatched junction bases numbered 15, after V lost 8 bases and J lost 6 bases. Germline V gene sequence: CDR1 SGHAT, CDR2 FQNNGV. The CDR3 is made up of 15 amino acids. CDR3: CASGVLRQGFVEQYF. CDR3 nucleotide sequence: TGTGCCAGCGGGGTTTTGCGACAGGGGTTTGTCGAGCAGTACTTC.

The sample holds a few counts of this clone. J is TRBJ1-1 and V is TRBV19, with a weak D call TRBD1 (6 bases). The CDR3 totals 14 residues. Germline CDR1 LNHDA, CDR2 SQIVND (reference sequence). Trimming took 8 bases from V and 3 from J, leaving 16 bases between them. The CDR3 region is CASSQGIMYTEAFF. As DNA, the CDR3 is TGTGCCAGTTCCCAGGGGATTATGTACACTGAAGCTTTCTTT.

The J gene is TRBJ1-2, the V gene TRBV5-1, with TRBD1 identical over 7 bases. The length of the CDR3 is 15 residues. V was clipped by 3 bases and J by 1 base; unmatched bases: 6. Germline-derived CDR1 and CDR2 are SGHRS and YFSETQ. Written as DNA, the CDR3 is TGCGCCAGCAGCTCTGGACAGGCGTTTAACTATGGCTACACCTTC. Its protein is CASSSGQAFNYGYTF. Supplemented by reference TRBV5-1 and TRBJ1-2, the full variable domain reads KAGVTQTPRYLIKTRGQQVTLSCSPISGHRSVSWYQQTPGQGLQFLFEYFSETQRNKGNFPGRFSGRQFSNSRSEMNVSTLELGDSALYLCASSSGQAFNYGYTFGSGTRLTVV.

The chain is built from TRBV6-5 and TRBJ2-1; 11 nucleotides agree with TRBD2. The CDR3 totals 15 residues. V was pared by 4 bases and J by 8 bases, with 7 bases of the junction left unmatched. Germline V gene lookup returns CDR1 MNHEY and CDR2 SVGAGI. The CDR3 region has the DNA TGTGCCAGCAGTTTAAGCACTAGCGGGAGCTATGAGCAGTTCTTC. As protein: CASSLSTSGSYEQFF.

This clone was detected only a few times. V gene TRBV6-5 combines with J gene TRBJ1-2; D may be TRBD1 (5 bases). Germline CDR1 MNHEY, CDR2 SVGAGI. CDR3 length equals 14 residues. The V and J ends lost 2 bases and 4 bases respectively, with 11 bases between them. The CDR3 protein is CASSYGRGPYGYTF. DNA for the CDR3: TGTGCCAGCAGTTACGGGAGGGGCCCCTATGGCTACACCTTC.

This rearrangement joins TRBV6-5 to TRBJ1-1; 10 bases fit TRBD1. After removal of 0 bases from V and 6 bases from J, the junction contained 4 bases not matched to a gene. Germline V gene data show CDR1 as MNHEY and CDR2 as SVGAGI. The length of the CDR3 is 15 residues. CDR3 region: CASSYSRTGGSEAFF. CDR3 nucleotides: TGTGCCAGCAGTTACTCGAGGACAGGGGGTTCTGAAGCTTTCTTT.

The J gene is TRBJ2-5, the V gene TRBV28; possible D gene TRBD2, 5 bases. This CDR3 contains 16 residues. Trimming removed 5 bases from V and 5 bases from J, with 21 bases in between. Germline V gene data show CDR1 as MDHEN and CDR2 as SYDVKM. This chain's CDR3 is CASSLRGRISEETQYF. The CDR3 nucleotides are TGTGCCAGCAGTCTTAGAGGCCGTATTAGCGAGGAGACCCAGTACTTC.

CDR3 bases: TGTGCCAGTAGTAACCCTAGGGACAGTTCCTACGAGCAGTACTTC. Residues: CASSNPRDSSYEQYF. The chain couples TRBV19 to TRBJ2-7; TRBD1 agrees at 7 bases. V lost 4 bases to trimming and J lost 1 base; unmatched junction nucleotides: 7. CDR1 is LNHDA, CDR2 SQIVND, per germline (reference sequence). The length of the CDR3 is 15 residues. The full variable domain, completed using reference TRBV19 and TRBJ2-7, is DGGITQSPKYLFRKEGQNVTLSCEQNLNHDAMYWYRQDPGQGLRLIYYSQIVNDFQKGDIAEGYSVSREKKESFPLTVTSAQKNPTAFYLCASSNPRDSSYEQYFGPGTRLTVT.

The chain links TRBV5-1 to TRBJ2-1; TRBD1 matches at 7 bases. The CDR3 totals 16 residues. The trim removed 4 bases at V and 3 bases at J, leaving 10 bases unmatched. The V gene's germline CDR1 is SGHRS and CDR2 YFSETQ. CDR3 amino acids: CASSRVPGQIYNEQFF. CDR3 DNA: TGCGCCAGCAGCCGCGTCCCGGGACAGATCTACAATGAGCAGTTCTTC.

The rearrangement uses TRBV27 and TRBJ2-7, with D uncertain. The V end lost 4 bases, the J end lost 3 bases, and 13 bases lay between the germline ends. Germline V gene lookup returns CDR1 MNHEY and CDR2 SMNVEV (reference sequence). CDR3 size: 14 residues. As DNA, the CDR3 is TGTGCCAGCAGTTCAGCTGGGTCTAGCTACGAGCAGTACTTC. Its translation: CASSSAGSSYEQYF.

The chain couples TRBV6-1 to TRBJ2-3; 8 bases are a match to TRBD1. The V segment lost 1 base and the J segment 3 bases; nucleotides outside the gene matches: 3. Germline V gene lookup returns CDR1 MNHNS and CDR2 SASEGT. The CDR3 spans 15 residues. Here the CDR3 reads CASSEGTGMTDTQYF. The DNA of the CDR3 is TGTGCCAGCAGTGAAGGGACAGGGATGACAGATACGCAGTATTTT.